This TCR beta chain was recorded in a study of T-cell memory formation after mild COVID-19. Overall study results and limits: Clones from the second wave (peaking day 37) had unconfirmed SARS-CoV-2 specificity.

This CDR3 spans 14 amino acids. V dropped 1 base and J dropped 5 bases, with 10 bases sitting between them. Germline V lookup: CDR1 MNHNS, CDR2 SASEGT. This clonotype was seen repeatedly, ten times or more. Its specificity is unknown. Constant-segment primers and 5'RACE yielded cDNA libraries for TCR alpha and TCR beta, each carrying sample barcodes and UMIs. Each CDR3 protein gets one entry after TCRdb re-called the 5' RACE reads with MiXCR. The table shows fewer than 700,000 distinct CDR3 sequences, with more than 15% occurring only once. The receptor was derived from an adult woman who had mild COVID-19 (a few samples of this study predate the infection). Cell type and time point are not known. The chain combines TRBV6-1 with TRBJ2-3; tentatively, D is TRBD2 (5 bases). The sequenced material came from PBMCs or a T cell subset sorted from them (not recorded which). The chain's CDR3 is CASSEVVRGDTQYF. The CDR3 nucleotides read TGTGCCAGCAGTGAAGTTGTCCGGGGAGATACGCAGTATTTT.